A selection of T cell receptor beta chains follows, all from one sample in a study of human T cells and chemical hapten exposure. TCRdb used MiXCR to reprocess the RACE reads, holding one entry per CDR3 protein. Of roughly 260,000 distinct CDR3 sequences in the sample, approximately 8.4% were seen once. Material: whole blood, obtained in connection with sensitization to the hapten diphenylcyclopropenone (DPC). These receptors were taken from a woman in her 40s with alopecia areata. Some clones in this sample may be carry-over from other donors' samples. Each CDR3 is given with its conserved first and last residue. The order of the fields is D gene, J gene, clone size, V gene, CDR3 DNA, CDR3 protein. A D gene is named only where the DNA matches it firmly. A row's size may be missing; if present it is once, few, many or a size class.

. | TRBJ2-1 | few | TRBV9 | TGTGCCAGCAGCGGTAGCCTCTACAATGAGCAGTTCTTC | CASSGSLYNEQFF
TRBD1 | TRBJ1-5 | many | TRBV4-1 | TGCGCCAGCAGCCAAGATCGAACAGGGGCGAGCAATCAGCCCCAGCATTTT | CASSQDRTGASNQPQHF
. | TRBJ2-5 | few | TRBV7-9 | TGTGCCAGCATCCTGGGGGCAGACCAAGAGACCCAGTACTTC | CASILGADQETQYF
TRBD1 | TRBJ2-1 | many | TRBV28 | TGTGCCAGCAGCCTCGACAGGGTTTACAATGAGCAGTTCTTC | CASSLDRVYNEQFF
. | TRBJ2-7 | . | TRBV29-1 | TGCAGCGTTGTAGCGGATACCTACGAGCAGTACTTC | CSVVADTYEQYF
. | TRBJ2-4 | few | TRBV15 | TGTGCCACCAGCAGAGAAGGACACGGACTAGCCAAAAACATTCAGTACTTC | CATSREGHGLAKNIQYF
TRBD1 | TRBJ2-3 | . | TRBV5-1 | TGCGCCAGCAGCTCATTCGTGGGACAGGGCACAGATACGCAGTATTTT | CASSSFVGQGTDTQYF
. | TRBJ2-1 | . | TRBV20-1 | TGCAGTGCTAGACTCCCCCCGGCCAATGAGCAGTTCTTC | CSARLPPANEQFF
TRBD2 | TRBJ2-7 | few | TRBV28 | TGTGCCAGCAGTTTAAAAGGGCGGGGGTCCTACGAGCAGTACTTC | CASSLKGRGSYEQYF
. | TRBJ2-3 | few | TRBV28 | TGTGCCAGCCGGATAACCACAGATACGCAGTATTTT | CASRITTDTQYF
TRBD2 | TRBJ2-3 | few | TRBV7-2 | TGTGCCAGCAGACCGCTAGCGGGTAGCACAGATACGCAGTATTTT | CASRPLAGSTDTQYF
. | TRBJ1-5 | few | TRBV6-5 | TGTGCCAGCACCGCCTTTTTGGGACAGCCCCAGCATTTT | CASTAFLGQPQHF
. | TRBJ2-5 | . | TRBV5-4 | TGTGCCAGCAGCGGCGTCTTGGAGACCCAGTACTTC | CASSGVLETQYF
TRBD2 | TRBJ2-3 | few | TRBV11-2 | TGTGCCAGCAGCTTCTATGCGGGAGGGCCCACAGATACGCAGTATTTT | CASSFYAGGPTDTQYF
TRBD1 | TRBJ1-1 | . | TRBV4-1 | TGCGCCAGCAGCCATAGACAGGGGAACACTGAAGCTTTCTTT | CASSHRQGNTEAFF
. | TRBJ2-7 | few | TRBV15 | TGTGCCACCAGCAGACTTGACAGGACGGCTGGCGAGCAGTACTTC | CATSRLDRTAGEQYF
. | TRBJ1-3 | . | TRBV12-3/TRBV12-4 | TGTGCCAGCAGTTTTCGGGAAGGTGGAAACACCATATATTTT | CASSFREGGNTIYF
. | TRBJ1-1 | . | TRBV5-6 | TGTGCCAGCAGCAAGGTGGAGGGCACTGAAGCTTTCTTT | CASSKVEGTEAFF
. | TRBJ2-3 | few | TRBV29-1 | TGCAGCGTTGAAGATTCTCAGGGTTGGGCGCAGTATTTT | CSVEDSQGWAQYF
. | TRBJ1-2 | . | TRBV5-1 | TGCGCCAGCAGCTTGGGAGAACGGACCCTGGGCTATGGCTACACCTTC | CASSLGERTLGYGYTF
. | TRBJ1-6 | few | TRBV30 | TGTGCCTGGAGTCCAGGTTCTAATTCACCCCTCCACTTT | CAWSPGSNSPLHF
. | TRBJ2-7 | . | TRBV15 | TGTGCCACCAGCAGAGTTCCTGGGACGGAGACCTACGAGCAGTACTTC | CATSRVPGTETYEQYF
. | TRBJ1-4 | many | TRBV7-9 | TGTGCCAGCAGCTCTCCTCTCCATAATGAAAAACTGTTTTTT | CASSSPLHNEKLFF
TRBD1 | TRBJ2-7 | . | TRBV7-9 | TGTGCCAGCAGCTTAGGAGGGACAGGGACCTACGAGCAGTACTTC | CASSLGGTGTYEQYF
. | TRBJ2-3 | few | TRBV20-1 | TGCAGTGCCACCGAGGGACGCTTTGTAACAGATACGCAGTATTTT | CSATEGRFVTDTQYF
. | TRBJ2-7 | many | TRBV6-1 | TGTGCCAGCACGGTACAGGAAAGCTCCTACGAGCAGTACTTC | CASTVQESSYEQYF
TRBD2 | TRBJ2-5 | few | TRBV6-1 | TGTGCCAGCAGTGAAGCGGGGGGGTCCCAGTACTTC | CASSEAGGSQYF
. | TRBJ2-5 | . | TRBV18 | TGTGCCAGCTCACCGGCCACACGGGAGACCCAGTACTTC | CASSPATRETQYF
. | TRBJ2-1 | many | TRBV12-3/TRBV12-4 | TGTGCCAGCTCCCCCCGGGCAGGGACCAATGAGCAGTTCTTC | CASSPRAGTNEQFF
. | TRBJ2-2 | few | TRBV5-1 | TGCGCCAGCAGCTATCGACTCCCGCGGGACACCGGGGAGCTGTTTTTT | CASSYRLPRDTGELFF
TRBD2 | TRBJ2-1 | . | TRBV20-1 | TGCAGTGCTAGTCCCCAGCGGGAGTCGGAACAGTTCTTC | CSASPQRESEQFF
. | TRBJ2-1 | few | TRBV7-9 | TGTGCCAGCAGCCCGGGGGCGTTTTCCAGGGGGAATGAGCAGTTCTTC | CASSPGAFSRGNEQFF
TRBD1 | TRBJ1-2 | few | TRBV12-3/TRBV12-4 | TGTGCCAGCAGTCCGCGGCCAGGGGGCAGCTATGGCTACACCTTC | CASSPRPGGSYGYTF
. | TRBJ2-7 | few | TRBV28 | TGTGCCAGCAGTTTATACGTTCAGGCTCTATACGAGCAGTACTTC | CASSLYVQALYEQYF
. | TRBJ2-2 | . | TRBV12-3/TRBV12-4 | TGTGCCAGCAACATGGGTTACTACACCGGGGAGCTGTTTTTT | CASNMGYYTGELFF